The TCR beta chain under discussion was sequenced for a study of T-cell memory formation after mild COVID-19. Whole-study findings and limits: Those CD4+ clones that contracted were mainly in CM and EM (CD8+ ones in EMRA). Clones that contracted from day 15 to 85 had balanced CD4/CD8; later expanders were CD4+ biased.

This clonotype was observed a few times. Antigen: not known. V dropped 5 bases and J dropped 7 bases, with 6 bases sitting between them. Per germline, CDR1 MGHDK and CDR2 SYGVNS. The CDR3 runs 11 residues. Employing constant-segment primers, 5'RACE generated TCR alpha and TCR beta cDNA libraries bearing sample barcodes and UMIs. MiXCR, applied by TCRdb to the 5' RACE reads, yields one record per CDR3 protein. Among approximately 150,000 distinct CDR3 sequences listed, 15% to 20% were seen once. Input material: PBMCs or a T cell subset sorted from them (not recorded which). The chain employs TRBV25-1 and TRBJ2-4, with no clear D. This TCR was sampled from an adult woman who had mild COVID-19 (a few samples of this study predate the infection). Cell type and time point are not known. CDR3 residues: CASSFTNIQYF. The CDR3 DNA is TGTGCCAGCAGTTTTACGAACATTCAGTACTTC.